This TCR beta chain was retrieved from a study of T cells after yellow fever vaccination. Overall study context: Where fractions had low cell numbers, libraries were prepared from them with the SMART-Seq v4 Ultra Low Input RNA kit. The study's findings and limits: Abundant bulk-derived clonotypes could contaminate FACS-sorted repertoires.

5'RACE template switching added a universal primer site and UMIs to TCR cDNA. TCRdb ran MiXCR on the 5' RACE reads and lists one entry per CDR3 protein. The profile shows about 320,000 distinct CDR3 sequences, around 4.3% of them singletons. This clonotype was counted ten times or more. Its target is unknown. This TCR was sampled from a man in his late teens or twenties who received the YFV17D yellow fever vaccine. The material sequenced was PBMCs, taken 15 days after the yellow fever booster vaccination.

The chain's CDR3 is CSAMQQSEAFF. In DNA, the CDR3 is TGCAGTGCTATGCAGCAATCTGAAGCTTTCTTT. V is TRBV20-1 and J is TRBJ1-1; no firm D call. Germline V gene sequence: CDR1 DFQATT, CDR2 SNEGSKA (reference sequence). The length of the CDR3 is 11 residues. V was cut by 4 bases and J by 6 bases, with 9 bases left in between.